The rows below give T cell receptor beta chains drawn from one sample of a study of blood T cell repertoires in COVID-19. The assay was immunoSEQ multiplex PCR, and TCRdb's table has in-frame clones only and misses some. The sample comprises 150,000 to 200,000 clones, 70% to 80% of which are singletons, and around 8.9% rests with the top ten. Material: peripheral blood. These receptors were collected from a woman between 50 and 59 years old with active or convalescent COVID-19. Both conserved end residues are part of each CDR3. D genes are given only for firm matches. Size values are once, few and many counts, or a class for expanded clones, and some rows have none.

j_call d_call v_call clone_size cdr3_aa cdr3_nt
TRBJ1-2 NA TRBV28 few CASSRTAYGYTF TGTGCCAGCAGTCGGACAGCCTATGGCTACACCTTC
TRBJ2-3 NA TRBV19 NA CASSIGQRDTQYF TGTGCCAGTAGTATTGGCCAGCGGGATACGCAGTATTTT
TRBJ1-4 NA TRBV29-1 NA CSVEAGDEKLFF TGCAGCGTTGAAGCGGGGGATGAAAAACTGTTTTTT
TRBJ1-1 TRBD1 TRBV23-1 NA CASSQRTGLNTEAFF TGCGCCAGCAGTCAGAGGACAGGGTTGAACACTGAAGCTTTCTTT
TRBJ2-5 NA TRBV2 once CASGGGTASETQYF TGTGCCAGCGGGGGCGGGACAGCATCCGAGACCCAGTACTTC
TRBJ2-2 NA TRBV30 once CAWRSSGNTGELFF TGTGCCTGGAGGAGTAGCGGTAACACCGGGGAGCTGTTTTTT
TRBJ2-5 NA TRBV7-2 NA CASSYDSVETQYF TGTGCCAGCAGCTACGACAGCGTCGAGACCCAGTACTTC
TRBJ2-1 TRBD2 TRBV4-3 NA CASSPVTTSGSSKQFF TGCGCCAGCAGCCCAGTTACGACTAGCGGGAGTTCAAAGCAGTTCTTC
TRBJ1-4 TRBD1 TRBV9 NA CASSVGGTENEKLFF TGTGCCAGCAGCGTAGGAGGGACAGAGAATGAAAAACTGTTTTTT
TRBJ1-2 NA TRBV28 NA CASTPRHGGAVGYTF TGTGCCAGCACCCCCCGGCATGGAGGGGCAGTTGGCTACACCTTC
TRBJ2-7 TRBD2 TRBV19 NA CASSGVAGISYEQYF TGTGCCAGTAGTGGGGTAGCGGGGATATCCTACGAGCAGTACTTC
TRBJ1-3 NA TRBV19 NA CASSIVDTSGNTIYF TGTGCCAGTAGTATTGTGGACACCTCTGGAAACACCATATATTTT
TRBJ1-2 TRBD1 TRBV5-1 NA CASSWRGDSAQGYTF TGCGCCAGCAGCTGGAGAGGGGACAGCGCCCAGGGCTACACCTTC
TRBJ2-5 NA TRBV6-5 NA CASSSSTSGTQYF TGTGCCAGCAGCTCCTCGACCAGCGGGACCCAGTACTTC
TRBJ2-3 NA TRBV19 NA CASREVGDTQYF TGTGCCAGTAGGGAGGTGGGGGATACGCAGTATTTT
TRBJ2-7 NA TRBV11-2 NA CASSLGRGTYEQYF TGTGCCAGCAGCTTAGGCCGGGGAACCTACGAGCAGTACTTC
TRBJ2-7 NA TRBV7-8 NA CASSPSTRLDSPPYEQYF TGTGCCAGCAGCCCCTCCACTAGACTAGATTCCCCACCCTACGAGCAGTACTTC
TRBJ1-5 TRBD1 TRBV30 once CAWSHDRENNQPQHF TGTGCCTGGAGCCATGACAGGGAGAACAATCAGCCCCAGCATTTT
TRBJ1-1 NA TRBV19 NA CASSTPRGTRNTEAFF TGTGCCAGTAGTACCCCTCGGGGAACTCGGAACACTGAAGCTTTCTTT
TRBJ1-4 NA TRBV19 NA CASSIREGGANEKLFF TGTGCCAGTAGTATCAGGGAGGGAGGCGCTAATGAAAAACTGTTTTTT
TRBJ2-1 NA TRBV19 NA CASSNRWTGVNEQFF TGTGCCAGTAGTAACCGATGGACTGGAGTGAATGAGCAGTTCTTC
TRBJ1-2 NA TRBV27 NA CASSFISSYGYTF TGTGCCAGCAGTTTCATCAGTTCCTATGGCTACACCTTC
TRBJ2-4 TRBD2 TRBV15 once CATSRDTGGLGNIQYF TGTGCCACCAGCAGAGATACCGGGGGGTTGGGAAACATTCAGTACTTC
TRBJ1-1 NA TRBV19 NA CASSILRGYTEAFF TGTGCCAGTAGTATCCTGAGGGGGTACACTGAAGCTTTCTTT
TRBJ2-7 TRBD2 TRBV7-3 NA CASSPTSGARVYEQYF TGTGCCAGCAGCCCAACTAGCGGGGCTAGAGTTTACGAGCAGTACTTC
TRBJ1-1 TRBD1 TRBV27 once CASSLSRGDRVDRMNTEAFF TGTGCCAGCAGTTTATCAAGGGGGGACAGAGTCGATAGAATGAACACTGAAGCTTTCTTT
TRBJ2-5 NA TRBV21-1 NA CASSHQGQGKETQYF TGTGCCAGCAGCCACCAGGGACAGGGAAAAGAGACCCAGTACTTC
TRBJ1-3 NA TRBV5-8 once CASSSRDSGNTIYF TGTGCCAGCAGCAGCAGGGATTCTGGAAACACCATATATTTT
TRBJ2-2 TRBD2 TRBV28 NA CASSFLLAGAGELFF TGTGCCAGCAGTTTTTTGCTAGCGGGAGCCGGGGAGCTGTTTTTT